This entry concerns a single TCR beta chain. As yet, its antigen is unknown. The data are from a study of beta chain features in type 1 diabetes. Study background: Cells sorted and examined across all samples totaled more than 90,000,000. Study results and limitations: Unsettled here was the matter of whether HLA type influences TCRB rearrangement. The study found moderately but significantly shorter TCRB CDR3s in all four CD4+ subsets of Type 1 diabetes patients.

This CDR3 contains 15 residues. Germline CDR1 MDHEN, CDR2 SYDVKM. J was trimmed by 3 bases and V by 6 bases; bases with no gene match: 6. The whole isolated RNA underwent reverse transcription, so sequencing captured expressed TCRB transcripts. Read totals for stem cell-like memory T cell samples averaged about 1.01 million. Using immunoSEQ multiplex PCR, the repertoire was profiled, and TCRdb retains in-frame clones only, with some absent. The table shows 40,000 to 65,000 clones, with about three fifths occurring only once. The sequence came from a woman aged 30 to 39 with type 1 diabetes. The gene calls are TRBV28 and TRBJ2-3; 10 nucleotides align to TRBD2. The sequenced sample was stem cell memory CD4+ T cells from blood. Here the CDR3 DNA reads TGTGCCAGCAGCCCTAGCGGGAGTTTGACAGATACGCAGTATTTT. It codes for CASSPSGSLTDTQYF.